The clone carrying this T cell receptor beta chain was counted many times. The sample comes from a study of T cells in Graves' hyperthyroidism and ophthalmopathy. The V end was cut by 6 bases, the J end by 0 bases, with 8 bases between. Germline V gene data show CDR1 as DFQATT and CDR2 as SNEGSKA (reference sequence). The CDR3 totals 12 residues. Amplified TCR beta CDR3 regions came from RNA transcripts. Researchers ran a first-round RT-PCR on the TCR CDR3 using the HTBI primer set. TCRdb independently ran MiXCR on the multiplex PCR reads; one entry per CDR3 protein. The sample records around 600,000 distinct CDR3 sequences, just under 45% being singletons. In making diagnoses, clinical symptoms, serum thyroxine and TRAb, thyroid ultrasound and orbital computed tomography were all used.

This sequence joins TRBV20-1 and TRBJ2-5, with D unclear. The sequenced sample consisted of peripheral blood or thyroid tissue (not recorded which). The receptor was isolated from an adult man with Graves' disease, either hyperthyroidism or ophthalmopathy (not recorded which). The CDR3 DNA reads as TGCAGTGCAGGTCTCAACCAAGAGACCCAGTACTTC. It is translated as CSAGLNQETQYF.